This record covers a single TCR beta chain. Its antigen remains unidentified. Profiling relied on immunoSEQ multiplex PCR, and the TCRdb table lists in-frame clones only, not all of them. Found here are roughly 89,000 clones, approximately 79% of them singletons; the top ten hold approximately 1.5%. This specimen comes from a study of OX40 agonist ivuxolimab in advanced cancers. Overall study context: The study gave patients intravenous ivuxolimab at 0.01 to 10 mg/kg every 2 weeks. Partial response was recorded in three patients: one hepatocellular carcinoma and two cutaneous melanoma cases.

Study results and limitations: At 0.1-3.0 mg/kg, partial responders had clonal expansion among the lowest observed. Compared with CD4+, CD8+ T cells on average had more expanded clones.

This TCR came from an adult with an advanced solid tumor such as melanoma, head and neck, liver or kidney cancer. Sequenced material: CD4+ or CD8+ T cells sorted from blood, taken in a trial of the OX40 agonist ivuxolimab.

The chain's CDR3 is CASSFDNTDTQYF. In DNA form, the CDR3 reads TGTGCCAGCAGCTTTGACAACACAGATACGCAGTATTTT. This rearrangement joins TRBV7-2 to TRBJ2-3; D gene ambiguous. From germline, CDR1 is SGHTA and CDR2 FQGNSA. This CDR3 comprises 13 residues. V lost 3 bases and J 2 bases, leaving 6 bases between the germline ends.